This is a list of T cell receptor beta chains from one sample in a study of shared clonotypes between healthy human individuals. Generated by immunoSEQ multiplex PCR, the TCRdb table keeps only in-frame clones and is missing some. The table records over a million clones, roughly 95% of them present only once. The sample consisted of naive CD4+ T cells sorted from blood. These receptors all stem from a man under 40 in good health. The conserved cysteine and the conserved F or W are not part of the CDR3 here.

J gene | V gene | CDR3 protein
TRBJ2-3 | TRBV9 | ASSVERKDTQY
TRBJ1-2 | TRBV7-9 | ASMNRTNGYT
TRBJ1-5 | TRBV18 | ASSAANQPQH
TRBJ1-2 | TRBV2 | ASSEALVQPNYGYT
TRBJ2-5 | TRBV30 | AWTLGETQY
TRBJ2-1 | TRBV18 | ASSPPARLPERNEQF
TRBJ2-3 | TRBV19 | ASSTLRRETDTQY
TRBJ1-1 | TRBV10-3 | AISDLVTTEAF
TRBJ2-5 | TRBV25-1 | ASSEYQGSYQETQY
TRBJ2-3 | TRBV6-1 | ASTAPTDTQY
TRBJ2-7 | TRBV27 | ASSSGGGSDEQY
TRBJ2-1 | TRBV7-3 | ASSLGSLAGGPNEQF
TRBJ2-1 | TRBV19 | ASSISLAYNEQF
TRBJ1-5 | TRBV2 | ASRGYASPQGRLVQPQH
TRBJ1-1 | TRBV7-9 | ASSRTGDSEAF
TRBJ1-2 | TRBV6-1 | ASSVGQYSYGYT
TRBJ2-3 | TRBV25-1 | ASGQGRFTDTQY
TRBJ2-1 | TRBV4-3 | ASSQGRTSGRANEQF
TRBJ2-5 | TRBV5-1 | ASSKTSGEETQY
TRBJ2-2 | TRBV7-9 | ASSLGAGPTVPGELF
TRBJ2-5 | TRBV7-6 | ASSFNLRETQY
TRBJ2-7 | TRBV29-1 | SVLKGKQY
TRBJ1-1 | TRBV14 | ASSQVHTTLAF
TRBJ2-1 | TRBV4-3 | ASSPLSGGKEQF
TRBJ2-1 | TRBV11-2 | ASSFVGGEEQF
TRBJ1-5 | TRBV19 | ASSIGHRVRGQPQH
TRBJ1-3 | TRBV5-1 | ASSLSSSGNTIY
TRBJ1-3 | TRBV13 | ASSPYRGRTGNTIY
TRBJ2-2 | TRBV6-6 | ASKGGQDTNTGELF
TRBJ1-5 | TRBV6-1 | ASSARRVGNQPQH
TRBJ1-1 | TRBV4-3 | ASSQVPGAASEAF
TRBJ2-7 | TRBV19 | ASSRGTGTSLYEQY
TRBJ2-4 | TRBV28 | ASSLWPFGQLTLAKNIQY
TRBJ2-3 | TRBV5-1 | ASSLVSVSTDTQY
TRBJ2-3 | TRBV28 | ATSSRWGRPSGDTQY
TRBJ2-7 | TRBV27 | ASTNRPGQGYGEQY
TRBJ1-5 | TRBV11-2 | ASSFGVSNQPQH
TRBJ2-7 | TRBV28 | ASTSRVRQRYYEQY
TRBJ1-5 | TRBV5-6 | ASSLQGVSNQPQH
TRBJ2-3 | TRBV28 | ASSLLGLAGDTDTQY
TRBJ2-7 | TRBV10-1 | ASSSGTILGEQY
TRBJ2-7 | TRBV19 | ASSISALPLSEQY
TRBJ1-1 | TRBV28 | ASSFQGKSEAF
TRBJ2-7 | TRBV13 | ASSVAGPVYEQY
TRBJ2-3 | TRBV5-1 | ASSQRRRTDTQY
TRBJ2-1 | TRBV20-1 | SAGPLRQF
TRBJ1-5 | TRBV4-2 | ASSHGPDRGPNQPQH
TRBJ2-3 | TRBV29-1 | SVSGRNTDTQY